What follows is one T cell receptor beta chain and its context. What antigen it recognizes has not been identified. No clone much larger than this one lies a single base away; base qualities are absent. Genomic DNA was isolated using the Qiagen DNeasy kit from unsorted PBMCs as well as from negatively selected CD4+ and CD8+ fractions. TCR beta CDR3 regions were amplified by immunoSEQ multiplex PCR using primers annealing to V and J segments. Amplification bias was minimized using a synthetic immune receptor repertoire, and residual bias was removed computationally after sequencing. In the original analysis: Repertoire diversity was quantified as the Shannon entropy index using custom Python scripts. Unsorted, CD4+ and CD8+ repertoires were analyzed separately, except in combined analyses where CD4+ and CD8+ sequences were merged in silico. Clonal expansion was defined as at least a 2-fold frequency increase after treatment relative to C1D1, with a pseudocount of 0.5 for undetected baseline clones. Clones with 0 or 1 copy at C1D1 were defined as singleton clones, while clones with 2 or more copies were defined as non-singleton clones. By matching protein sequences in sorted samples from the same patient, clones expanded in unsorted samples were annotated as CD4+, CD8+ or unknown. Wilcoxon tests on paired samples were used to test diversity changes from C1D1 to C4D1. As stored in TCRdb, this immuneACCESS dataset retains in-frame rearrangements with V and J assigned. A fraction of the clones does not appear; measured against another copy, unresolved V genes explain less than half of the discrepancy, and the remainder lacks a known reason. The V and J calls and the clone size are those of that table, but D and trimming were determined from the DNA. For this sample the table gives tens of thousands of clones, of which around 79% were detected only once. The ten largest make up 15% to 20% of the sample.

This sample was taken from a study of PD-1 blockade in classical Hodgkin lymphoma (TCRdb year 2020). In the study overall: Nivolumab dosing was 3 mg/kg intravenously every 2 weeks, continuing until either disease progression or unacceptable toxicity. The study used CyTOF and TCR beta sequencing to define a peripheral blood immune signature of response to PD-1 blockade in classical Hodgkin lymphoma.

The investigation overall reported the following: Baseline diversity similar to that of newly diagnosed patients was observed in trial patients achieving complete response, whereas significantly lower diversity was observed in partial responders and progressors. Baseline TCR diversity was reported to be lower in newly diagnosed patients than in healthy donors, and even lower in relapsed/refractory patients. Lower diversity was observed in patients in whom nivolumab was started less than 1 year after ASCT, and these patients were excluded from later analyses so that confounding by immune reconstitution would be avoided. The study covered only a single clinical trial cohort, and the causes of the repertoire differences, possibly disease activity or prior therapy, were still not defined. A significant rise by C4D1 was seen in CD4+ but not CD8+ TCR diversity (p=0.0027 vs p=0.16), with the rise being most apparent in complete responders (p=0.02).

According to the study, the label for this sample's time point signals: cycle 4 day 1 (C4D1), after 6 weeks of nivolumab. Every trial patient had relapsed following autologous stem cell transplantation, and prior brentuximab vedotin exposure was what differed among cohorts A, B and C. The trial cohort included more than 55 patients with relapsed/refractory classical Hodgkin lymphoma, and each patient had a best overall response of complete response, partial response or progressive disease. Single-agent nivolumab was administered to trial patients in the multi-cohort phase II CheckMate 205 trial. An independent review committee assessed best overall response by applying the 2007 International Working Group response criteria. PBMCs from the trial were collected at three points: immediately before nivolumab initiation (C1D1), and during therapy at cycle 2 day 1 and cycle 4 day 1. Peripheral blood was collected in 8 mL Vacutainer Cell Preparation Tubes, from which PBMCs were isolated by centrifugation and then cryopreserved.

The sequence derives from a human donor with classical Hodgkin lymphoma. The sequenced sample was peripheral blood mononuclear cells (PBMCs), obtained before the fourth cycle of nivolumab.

In nucleotide form, the sequence is TGTGCCAGCTCACTTCTCTGGGCGGCTAAAGAGACCCAGTACTTC. Translated, this gives CASSLLWAAKETQYF. Here the chain combines TRBV18 and TRBJ2-5; too little of a D gene remains to name it. The CDR3 sequence holds 15 residues, the cysteine and phenylalanine included. Solely the CDR3 DNA is kept, with 45 bases framed from the first base. The germline ends are 15 bases apart after V is trimmed by 4 bases and J by 3 bases. Sequences KGHSH (CDR1) and LQKENI (CDR2) are obtained from the germline V gene.